The 17 T cell receptor beta chains presented below share a single source sample, sequenced in a study of blood T cell repertoires in COVID-19. Here immunoSEQ multiplex PCR was the method, and the copy in TCRdb shows in-frame clones only, minus some. The data contain approximately 62,000 clones, over 80% of them singletons. Material for sequencing was peripheral blood. The receptors come from a human donor with active COVID-19. The donor label of this sample is uncertain.

CDR3 amino acids: CASSIQGSETQYF. The CDR3 region has the DNA TGTGCCAGCAGCATACAGGGTTCGGAGACCCAGTACTTC. The chain combines TRBV7-2 with TRBJ2-5; perhaps TRBD1 as D (6 bases). Trimming removed 5 bases from V and 5 bases from J, with 12 bases in between. CDR1 and CDR2 (germline): SGHTA, FQGNSA. CDR3 length: 13 residues.

This chain links TRBV10-3 with TRBJ1-6; possibly TRBD1 for D (5 bases). The CDR3 covers 14 residues. Trimming cost V 6 bases and J 7 bases, with 13 bases left between them. Per the germline V gene, CDR1 is ENHRY and CDR2 is SYGVKD. The CDR3 DNA follows: TGTGCCATCAGGCAGGGCTCATTAAATTCACCCCTCCACTTT. Protein: CAIRQGSLNSPLHF.

This chain uses TRBV4-3 with TRBJ2-4; 9 positions agree with TRBD2. The CDR3 length is 14 residues. With 1 base clipped from V and 6 bases from J, the junction kept 1 base outside the gene matches. Germline V gene data show CDR1 as LGHNA and CDR2 as YSLEER. CDR3 bases: TGCGCCAGCAGCCAAGGCGGGAGGGGAAACATTCAGTACTTC. Translation: CASSQGGRGNIQYF.

This sequence joins TRBV7-9 and TRBJ2-5; 14 bases map to TRBD2. V shed 5 bases, J shed 5 bases, and the junction held 13 bases outside the gene matches. The germline CDR1 and CDR2 sequences are SEHNR and FQNEAQ (reference sequence). The CDR3 runs 18 residues. CDR3: CASSQTQTSGRAFETQYF. For the CDR3, the DNA is TGTGCCAGCAGCCAGACACAGACTAGCGGGAGGGCCTTTGAGACCCAGTACTTC.

The genes are TRBV18 and TRBJ1-2; 8 bases line up with TRBD1. This CDR3 contains 15 residues. The ends lost 5 bases at V and 0 bases at J; junction bases unmatched: 5. Looked up from germline, CDR1 is KGHSH and CDR2 is LQKENI. The CDR3 loop is CASSTTGEANYGYTF. The CDR3 bases are TGTGCCAGCTCAACGACAGGGGAAGCTAACTATGGCTACACCTTC.

This chain joins TRBV19 and TRBJ1-1; 9 nucleotides align to TRBD1. The CDR3 covers 17 residues. V was clipped by 5 bases and J by 5 bases; unmatched bases: 15. Germline assignment: CDR1 LNHDA and CDR2 SQIVND (reference sequence). DNA of the CDR3: TGTGCCAGTAGTGCCTCCGGGACAGGGAGGGGGGGAACTGAAGCTTTCTTT. The encoded protein is CASSASGTGRGGTEAFF.

This clone was picked up one time. The chain uses TRBV7-2 and TRBJ2-1; D not certain. The germline V and J ends were trimmed by 5 bases and 2 bases, with 22 bases remaining between them. This CDR3 is 18 amino acids long. Germline values: CDR1 SGHTA, CDR2 FQGNSA. CDR3: CASSPRLLLAAPYNEQFF. CDR3 nucleotides: TGTGCCAGCAGCCCGCGGCTACTACTTGCGGCGCCCTACAATGAGCAGTTCTTC.

The gene calls are TRBV7-2 and TRBJ2-7; 11 positions agree with TRBD2. The junction had 6 bases not matched to a gene; V was cut back by 6 bases and J by 2 bases. CDR1 is SGHTA and CDR2 is FQGNSA in the germline V gene. This CDR3 is 15 amino acids long. The CDR3: CASRPSGGPTYEQYF. CDR3 in DNA: TGTGCCAGCAGACCTAGCGGGGGGCCCACCTACGAGCAGTACTTC.

The V call is TRBV19, the J call TRBJ1-3; the match to TRBD1 covers 9 bases. V was clipped by 2 bases and J by 2 bases; unmatched bases: 4. Germline lookup yields CDR1 LNHDA and CDR2 SQIVND (reference sequence). CDR3 length equals 16 residues. This CDR3 is CASSIQQGAPGNTIYF. The CDR3 bases are TGTGCCAGTAGTATACAACAGGGGGCCCCTGGAAACACCATATATTTT. Filled out from reference TRBV19 and TRBJ1-3, the complete variable domain reads DGGITQSPKYLFRKEGQNVTLSCEQNLNHDAMYWYRQDPGQGLRLIYYSQIVNDFQKGDIAEGYSVSREKKESFPLTVTSAQKNPTAFYLCASSIQQGAPGNTIYFGEGSWLTVV.

This chain uses TRBV27 with TRBJ2-5; 15 bases are shared with TRBD2. The ends lost 7 bases at V and 5 bases at J; junction bases unmatched: 5. The length of the CDR3 is 15 residues. Germline-derived CDR1 and CDR2 are MNHEY and SMNVEV (reference sequence). CDR3 protein: CASNPGTSGRETQYF. Here the CDR3 DNA reads TGTGCCAGCAATCCCGGGACTAGCGGGAGGGAGACCCAGTACTTC.

The gene calls are TRBV6-2 or TRBV6-3 and TRBJ1-1; 10 positions match TRBD1. This CDR3 has 14 residues. Germline CDR1 reads MNHEY; CDR2 reads SVGEGT. With 0 bases clipped from V and 5 bases from J, the junction kept 0 bases outside the gene matches. The CDR3 sequence is CASSYSGQGTEAFF. CDR3 sequence (DNA): TGTGCCAGCAGTTACTCGGGACAGGGGACTGAAGCTTTCTTT.

The chain has TRBV6-6 and TRBJ2-1, with a possible D match to TRBD2 (5 bases). This CDR3 has 14 residues. V was trimmed by 6 bases and J by 8 bases, leaving 17 bases between them. Per the germline V gene, CDR1 is MNHNY and CDR2 is SVGAGI (reference sequence). The DNA of the CDR3 is TGTGCCAGCAGGGTACTAGTATCCGGGCATGAGCAGTTCTTC. Its translation is CASRVLVSGHEQFF.

The chain links TRBV5-1 to TRBJ2-7; 7 bases fit TRBD1. V shed 4 bases, J shed 2 bases, and the junction held 9 bases outside the gene matches. The CDR3 contains 15 residues. Per the germline V gene, CDR1 is SGHRS and CDR2 is YFSETQ. The CDR3 DNA sequence: TGCGCCAGCAGCCCGGGACAGACCAAACCCTACGAGCAGTACTTC. The encoded protein is CASSPGQTKPYEQYF. Variable domain in full (rest from reference TRBV5-1 and TRBJ2-7): KAGVTQTPRYLIKTRGQQVTLSCSPISGHRSVSWYQQTPGQGLQFLFEYFSETQRNKGNFPGRFSGRQFSNSRSEMNVSTLELGDSALYLCASSPGQTKPYEQYFGPGTRLTVT.

The chain recombines TRBV11-2 with TRBJ1-2; D might be TRBD1 (6 bases). V dropped 3 bases and J dropped 4 bases, with 12 bases sitting between them. The germline V gene has CDR1 SGHAT and CDR2 FQNNGV. This CDR3 contains 14 residues. The CDR3: CASSLGDRFYGYTF. The DNA for the CDR3 is TGTGCCAGCAGCTTGGGTGACAGGTTCTATGGCTACACCTTC. Looking up the rest from reference TRBV11-2 and TRBJ1-2 gives the full variable domain: EAGVAQSPRYKIIEKRQSVAFWCNPISGHATLYWYQQILGQGPKLLIQFQNNGVVDDSQLPKDRFSAERLKGVDSTLKIQPAKLEDSAVYLCASSLGDRFYGYTFGSGTRLTVV.

V and J are TRBV19 and TRBJ2-2; 10 bases agree with TRBD2. V shed 5 bases, J shed 1 base, and the junction held 10 bases outside the gene matches. The CDR3 is 18 residues long. Germline V gives CDR1 LNHDA, CDR2 SQIVND (reference sequence). CDR3 loop: CASSLGGTSAENTGELFF. The CDR3 nucleotides are TGTGCCAGTAGTTTGGGCGGGACTAGCGCCGAGAACACCGGGGAGCTGTTTTTT.

V usage is TRBV7-2 and J usage is TRBJ1-2, with no clear D. Germline values: CDR1 SGHTA, CDR2 FQGNSA. The CDR3 runs 14 residues. Trimming left V 1 base short and J 2 bases short, with 8 bases between. CDR3 sequence (DNA): TGTGCCAGCAGCTTAGGCGATGTGAACTATGGCTACACCTTC. The encoded protein is CASSLGDVNYGYTF.

J is TRBJ2-1 and V is TRBV3-1 (or the pseudogene TRBV3-2); TRBD1 matches at 8 bases. Germline V gives CDR1 LGHDT, CDR2 YNNKEL (reference sequence). J lost 2 bases, V lost 1 base, and 1 base had no gene match. This CDR3 comprises 15 residues. The DNA for the CDR3 is TGTGCCAGCAGCCAAGGCAGGGGGCCCTACAATGAGCAGTTCTTC. Its translation: CASSQGRGPYNEQFF.